This TCR beta chain appears in the sequencing data of a study of monozygotic twins with cystic fibrosis. Across the study: With about 15 PCR cycles, barcoded libraries came from approximately 2.7 micrograms of fragmented DNA.

Germline CDR1 and CDR2: SQVTM and ANQGSEA. Trimming took 6 bases from V and 0 from J; bases not matched to a gene: 11. The CDR3 is 16 amino acids. TCRdb's table, derived via immunoSEQ multiplex PCR, lists solely in-frame clones and lacks some. Counted here are about 12,000 clones, approximately 85% occurring once; the ten biggest clones make up more than 0.5%. Points from the study as a whole: Monozygotic CF twin pairs shared significantly more nucleotide-identical clonotypes than unrelated CF individuals did.

As to this clone: The antigen remains undetermined.

The sample comprised blood. The sequence came from a man aged 18 to 35 with cystic fibrosis. The V and J genes are TRBV29-1 and TRBJ2-3; 8 bases are a match to TRBD2. Written as DNA, the CDR3 is TGCAGCGTGTGGGAAACGGGGGGGCTAAGCACAGATACGCAGTATTTT. Protein: CSVWETGGLSTDTQYF.